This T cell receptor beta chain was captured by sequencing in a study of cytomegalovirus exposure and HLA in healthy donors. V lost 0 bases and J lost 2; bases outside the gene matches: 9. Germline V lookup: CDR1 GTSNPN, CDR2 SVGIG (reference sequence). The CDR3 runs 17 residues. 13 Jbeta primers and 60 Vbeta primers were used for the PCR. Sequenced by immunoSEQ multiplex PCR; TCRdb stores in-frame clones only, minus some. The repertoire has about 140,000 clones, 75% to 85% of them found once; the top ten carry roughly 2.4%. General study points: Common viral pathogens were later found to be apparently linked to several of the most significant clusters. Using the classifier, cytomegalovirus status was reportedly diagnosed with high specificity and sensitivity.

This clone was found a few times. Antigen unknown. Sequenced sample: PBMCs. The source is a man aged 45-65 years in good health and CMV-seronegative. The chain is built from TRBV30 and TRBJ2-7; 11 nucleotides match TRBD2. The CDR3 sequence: CAWSVMVTSGNPYEQYF. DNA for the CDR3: TGTGCCTGGAGTGTAATGGTGACTAGCGGGAACCCCTACGAGCAGTACTTC.